This T cell receptor beta chain was profiled in a study of blood T cell repertoires in COVID-19. The protocol was immunoSEQ multiplex PCR, while the TCRdb copy is restricted to in-frame clones and leaves out a portion. The sample lists around 100,000 clones, roughly 84% occurring once. The germline V and J ends were trimmed by 2 bases and 8 bases, with 13 bases remaining between them. CDR1 LNHDA and CDR2 SQIVND come from the germline V gene (reference sequence). This CDR3 has 14 residues. Sequenced sample: peripheral blood. This TCR came from a man between 25 and 39 years old in a cohort sampled during active COVID-19. This rearrangement joins TRBV19 to TRBJ2-1; a possible D gene is TRBD2 (7 bases). Here the CDR3 DNA reads TGTGCCAGTAGTATATCTAGGGGGGGGTATGAGCAGTTCTTC. Amino acid sequence: CASSISRGGYEQFF.